Presented here are 21 T cell receptor beta chains from one specimen sequenced in a study of persistence of HIV-infected CD4 T cells. Nonspecific anti-CD3/anti-CD28 bead stimulation represents the broad CD4+ T cell repertoire. Responding CD4+ T cells were sorted by upregulation of both CD40 ligand and CD69. Sequencing used immunoSEQ version 4 in survey mode. Method: immunoSEQ multiplex PCR; TCRdb's copy keeps in-frame clones and lacks some. The sample yields some 40,000 clones, 91% seen once. These receptors' targets are unknown. Sequenced here: CD4+ T cells sorted from PBMCs after approximately 19-hour stimulation, sampled from a patient who received antiretroviral therapy. The receptor set was obtained from an adult man with HIV who was CMV-seropositive.

The chain recombines TRBV24-1 with TRBJ2-3; 11 nucleotides match TRBD1. V lost 3 bases, J lost 6 bases, and 7 bases stayed unmatched. Germline V gene lookup returns CDR1 KGHDR and CDR2 SFDVKD. The CDR3 spans 16 residues. This CDR3 reads CATSDTWTGGVDTQYF. For the CDR3, the DNA is TGTGCCACCAGTGATACCTGGACAGGGGGCGTCGATACGCAGTATTTT.

The chain employs TRBV12-3 or TRBV12-4 and TRBJ2-1; 8 bases are shared with TRBD2. Germline trimming cut 5 bases from V and 6 bases from J; bases unmatched to any gene: 3. The length of the CDR3 is 13 residues. This CDR3 is CASSHREGNEQFF. In nucleotides, the CDR3 is TGTGCCAGCAGTCACCGGGAGGGCAATGAGCAGTTCTTC.

This sequence joins TRBV25-1 and TRBJ1-5; D is uncertain. Trimming removed 2 bases at V and 3 bases at J, with 8 bases between. This CDR3 is 14 amino acids long. Germline CDR1 and CDR2: MGHDK and SYGVNS. CDR3 nucleotides: TGTGCCAGCAGTGAACACGGTTTCAATCAGCCCCAGCATTTT. Translated, it gives CASSEHGFNQPQHF.

The sample holds a few counts of this clone. The chain links TRBV28 to TRBJ2-3; a possible D gene is TRBD1 (5 bases). The germline CDR1 and CDR2 sequences are MDHEN and SYDVKM. CDR3 size: 16 residues. V gave up 0 bases and J gave up 0 bases, with 10 bases separating them. This CDR3 is CASSLWGLSSTDTQYF. Written as DNA, the CDR3 is TGTGCCAGCAGTTTATGGGGGCTTTCTAGCACAGATACGCAGTATTTT.

The gene calls are TRBV6-6 and TRBJ2-7; no clear D gene. Germline-derived CDR1 and CDR2 are MNHNY and SVGAGI (reference sequence). The CDR3 is made up of 14 amino acids. Trimming took off 7 bases at V and 0 bases at J, with 13 bases between the two ends. CDR3 bases: TGTGCCAGCACCCGGACGGTAAGCTCCTACGAGCAGTACTTC. This encodes CASTRTVSSYEQYF.

This rearrangement joins TRBV19 to TRBJ1-5, with 10 bases fitting TRBD1. V gave up 5 bases and J gave up 5 bases; unmatched junction bases: 6. The CDR3 consists of 15 residues. Per germline, CDR1 LNHDA and CDR2 SQIVND (reference sequence). CDR3 coding DNA: TGTGCCAGTAGTCGGACAGGGGGGGCGCATCAGCCCCAGCATTTT. It is translated as CASSRTGGAHQPQHF. Based on the CDR3 plus reference TRBV19 and TRBJ1-5, the full variable domain is DGGITQSPKYLFRKEGQNVTLSCEQNLNHDAMYWYRQDPGQGLRLIYYSQIVNDFQKGDIAEGYSVSREKKESFPLTVTSAQKNPTAFYLCASSRTGGAHQPQHFGDGTRLSIL.

This rearrangement joins TRBV2 to TRBJ2-7; D not certain. Germline CDR1 SNHLY, CDR2 FYNNEI. V gave up 1 base and J gave up 6 bases, with 10 bases separating them. The CDR3 spans 13 residues. CDR3 residues: CASSEGSLAEQYF. The CDR3 DNA reads TGTGCCAGCAGTGAAGGAAGCCTGGCCGAGCAGTACTTC. Complete variable domain (other parts from reference TRBV2 and TRBJ2-7): EPEVTQTPSHQVTQMGQEVILRCVPISNHLYFYWYRQILGQKVEFLVSFYNNEISEKSEIFDDQFSVERPDGSNFTLKIRSTKLEDSAMYFCASSEGSLAEQYFGPGTRLTVT.

V and J are TRBV3-1 (or the pseudogene TRBV3-2) and TRBJ2-1; D is undetermined. The CDR3 loop spans 12 amino acids. Germline CDR1 reads LGHDT; CDR2 reads YNNKEL (reference sequence). The ends were cut back, 4 bases at V and 10 bases at J, with 11 bases in the middle. The CDR3 DNA follows: TGTGCCAGCAGCCGCACTCCGGCAGAGCAGTTCTTC. Translated, it gives CASSRTPAEQFF.

The CDR3 nucleotides are TGTGCCAGCAGCGACCGACAAAAACTCTCCTACGAGCAGTACTTC. Amino acid sequence: CASSDRQKLSYEQYF. The V gene is TRBV5-4, the J gene TRBJ2-7; D gene uncertain. Germline CDR1 SGHNT, CDR2 YYREEE (reference sequence). This CDR3 spans 15 amino acids. V was clipped by 4 bases and J by 0 bases, with 14 bases between them.

The chain recombines TRBV15 with TRBJ1-6, with TRBD1 as a possible D gene (6 bases). V lost 0 bases and J 9 bases, leaving 12 bases between the germline ends. Germline CDR1 is LNHNV and CDR2 is YYDKDF (reference sequence). This CDR3 spans 15 amino acids. CDR3 in amino acids: CATSREGTYPSPLHF. CDR3 sequence (DNA): TGTGCCACCAGCAGAGAGGGGACATACCCTTCACCCCTCCACTTT.

V is TRBV4-1 and J is TRBJ2-7; weak D call: TRBD2 (5 bases). Trimming removed 5 bases at V and 6 bases at J, with 20 bases between. The CDR3 runs to 15 residues. The germline V gene has CDR1 MGHRA and CDR2 YSYEKL. As DNA, the CDR3 is TGCGCCAGCAGCTTTCAGGCCGGGGTGGCGGTCGAGCAGTACTTC. Translated: CASSFQAGVAVEQYF.

V usage is TRBV28 and J usage is TRBJ1-5; D gene unclear. This CDR3 comprises 15 residues. Trimming took off 8 bases at V and 3 bases at J, with 17 bases between the two ends. Germline V CDR1 and CDR2: MDHEN, SYDVKM. CDR3 nucleotides: TGTGCCAGCGAACTTTTACGGGGTCTCAATCAGCCCCAGCATTTT. Amino acid sequence: CASELLRGLNQPQHF.

This chain joins TRBV7-3 and TRBJ2-1; 7 bases are shared with TRBD1. V lost 5 bases to trimming and J lost 9 bases; unmatched junction nucleotides: 10. CDR1 is SGHTA, CDR2 FQGTGA, per germline. The CDR3 has 14 amino acids. CDR3 amino acids: CASSPGTAFSEQFF. CDR3 coding DNA: TGTGCCAGCAGCCCCGGGACAGCGTTTAGTGAGCAGTTCTTC.

CDR3 coding DNA: TGTGCCAGCACCGATACCGGGGAGCTGTTTTTT. Its translation: CASTDTGELFF. The V and J genes are TRBV27 and TRBJ2-2; D is unresolved. Looked up from germline, CDR1 is MNHEY and CDR2 is SMNVEV (reference sequence). Deletions cut 7 bases from V and 5 bases from J, with 5 bases between. The CDR3 length is 11 residues.

The J gene is TRBJ2-1, the V gene TRBV2; 12 bases match TRBD1. Trimming at V came to 5 bases and at J to 4 bases, leaving 6 bases not matched to a gene. CDR1 and CDR2 (germline): SNHLY, FYNNEI. This CDR3 is built from 16 residues. CDR3 DNA sequence: TGTGCCAGCAGTACCGGGACAGGGGGCTGGTACAATGAGCAGTTCTTC. Its protein is CASSTGTGGWYNEQFF.

The CDR3 bases are TGTGCCAGCAGTGAATTGGGACACTATAATTCACCCCTCCACTTT. This codes for CASSELGHYNSPLHF. The chain joins TRBV6-1 to TRBJ1-6, with D possibly TRBD1 on 6 matching bases. V was pared by 2 bases and J by 3 bases, with 8 bases between. Germline V gene lookup returns CDR1 MNHNS and CDR2 SASEGT. This CDR3 has 15 residues.

The DNA of the CDR3 is TGCGCCAGCAGCTTGGGCAGGAGCTCCTATAATTCACCCCTCCACTTT. Its translation: CASSLGRSSYNSPLHF. The chain combines TRBV5-1 with TRBJ1-6; unclear D gene. The CDR3 spans 16 residues. The V and J ends lost 0 bases and 0 bases respectively, with 7 bases between them. Germline CDR1 reads SGHRS; CDR2 reads YFSETQ.

This sequence joins TRBV3-1 (or the pseudogene TRBV3-2) and TRBJ1-4; 7 bases fit TRBD1. Germline V gene lookup returns CDR1 LGHDT and CDR2 YNNKEL (reference sequence). This CDR3 is 14 amino acids long. With 7 bases clipped from V and 4 bases from J, the junction kept 6 bases outside the gene matches. In nucleotides, the CDR3 is TGTGCCAGCACCCGGGACAGACATAATGAAAAACTGTTTTTT. Protein product: CASTRDRHNEKLFF.

This sequence joins TRBV29-1 and TRBJ1-6; the D is unclear. CDR1 SQVTM and CDR2 ANQGSEA come from the germline V gene. The CDR3 is 14 residues long. V was pared by 7 bases and J by 0 bases, with 10 bases between. The CDR3 reads CSEPNSSYNSPLHF. The CDR3 DNA sequence: TGCAGCGAACCTAACAGCTCCTATAATTCACCCCTCCACTTT. The full variable domain, rest sourced from reference TRBV29-1 and TRBJ1-6, is SAVISQKPSRDICQRGTSLTIQCQVDSQVTMMFWYRQQPGQSLTLIATANQGSEATYESGFVIDKFPISRPNLTFSTLTVSNMSPEDSSIYLCSEPNSSYNSPLHFGNGTRLTVT.

The chain carries TRBV3-1 (or the pseudogene TRBV3-2) and TRBJ1-6; D gene unclear. V lost 1 base, J lost 0 bases, and 7 bases lay in between. The CDR3 has 16 residues. Germline assignment: CDR1 LGHDT and CDR2 YNNKEL (reference sequence). CDR3 residues: CASSQAYSSYNSPLHF. The CDR3 region has the DNA TGTGCCAGCAGCCAAGCTTATAGCTCCTATAATTCACCCCTCCACTTT.

This chain connects TRBV15 to TRBJ2-5; the D is unclear. Germline loops: CDR1 LNHNV, CDR2 YYDKDF (reference sequence). With 0 bases removed from V and 4 bases from J, the gap between germline ends came to 6 bases. This CDR3 region has 13 residues. CDR3 protein: CATSRDQAETQYF. CDR3 DNA sequence: TGTGCCACCAGCAGAGATCAGGCAGAGACCCAGTACTTC.